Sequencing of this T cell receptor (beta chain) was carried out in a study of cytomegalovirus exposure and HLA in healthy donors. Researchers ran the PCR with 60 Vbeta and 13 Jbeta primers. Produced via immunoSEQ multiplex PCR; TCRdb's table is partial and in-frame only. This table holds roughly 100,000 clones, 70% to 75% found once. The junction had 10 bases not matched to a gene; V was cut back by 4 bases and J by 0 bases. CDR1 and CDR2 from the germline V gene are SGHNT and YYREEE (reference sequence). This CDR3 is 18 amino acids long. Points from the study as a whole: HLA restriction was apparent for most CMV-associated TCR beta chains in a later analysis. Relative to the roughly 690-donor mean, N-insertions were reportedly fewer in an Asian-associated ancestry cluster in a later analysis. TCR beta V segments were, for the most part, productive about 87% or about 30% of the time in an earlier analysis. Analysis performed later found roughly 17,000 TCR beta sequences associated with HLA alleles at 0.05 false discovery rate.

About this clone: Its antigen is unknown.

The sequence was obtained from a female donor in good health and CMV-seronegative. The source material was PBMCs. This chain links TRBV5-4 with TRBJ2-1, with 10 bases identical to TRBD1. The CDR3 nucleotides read TGTGCCAGCAGCGACCCGGGACAGGGGACGGGCTCCTACAATGAGCAGTTCTTC. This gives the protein CASSDPGQGTGSYNEQFF.